These T cell receptor beta chains were read from a single sample in a study of regulatory T cells in long-lasting Graves disease. Each CDR3 protein gets one entry after TCRdb re-called the multiplex PCR reads with MiXCR. Altogether 400,000 to 500,000 distinct CDR3 sequences are present, less than 20% being singletons, with the ten largest covering around 11%. These data were also reused for a study on T cells in Graves' hyperthyroidism and ophthalmopathy.

Sample: peripheral blood mononuclear cells (PBMCs), taken at new diagnosis, from a patient treated with antithyroid drugs. The receptors here all came from a woman under 40 with Graves disease. The CDR3 runs from the conserved cysteine through the conserved F or W. The order of the fields is V gene, D gene, J gene, clone size, CDR3 protein, CDR3 DNA. D genes are given only for firm matches. A clone size is listed for some rows: how often the clone was seen (once, few, many), or a class if it is expanded.

TRBV7-2,TRBD1,TRBJ2-5,many,CASSLNRGQETQYF,TGTGCCAGCAGCTTAAACAGGGGCCAAGAGACCCAGTACTTC
TRBV28,TRBD1,TRBJ2-3,NA,CASSFPGQGSDTQYF,TGTGCCAGCAGTTTCCCGGGACAGGGCTCAGATACGCAGTATTTT
TRBV5-1,NA,TRBJ1-1,many,CASSSQGATEAFF,TGCGCCAGCAGCTCGCAGGGTGCCACTGAAGCTTTCTTT
TRBV15,TRBD2,TRBJ2-7,many,CATSRGGTTSYEQYF,TGTGCCACCAGCAGAGGGGGGACTACCTCCTACGAGCAGTACTTC
TRBV29-1,NA,TRBJ2-1,many,CSVVELPNEQFF,TGCAGCGTCGTGGAACTTCCCAATGAGCAGTTCTTC
TRBV20-1,TRBD1,TRBJ1-2,many,CSALNPQGASRSYTF,TGCAGTGCCTTAAATCCTCAGGGGGCATCGCGTAGCTACACCTTC
TRBV6-2/TRBV6-3,NA,TRBJ1-5,many,CASSSLSNQPQHF,TGTGCCAGCAGTTCTCTTAGCAATCAGCCCCAGCATTTT
TRBV28,NA,TRBJ2-7,many,CASSLMGIGSYEQYF,TGTGCCAGCAGTTTGATGGGTATTGGGTCCTACGAGCAGTACTTC
TRBV12-3/TRBV12-4,NA,TRBJ2-1,many,CASSFRASGSLRAPTGNEQFF,TGTGCCAGCAGCTTCAGGGCCAGCGGAAGCCTTCGGGCTCCTACAGGCAATGAGCAGTTCTTC
TRBV10-1,NA,TRBJ1-1,NA,CASSPVSGTIPFF,TGCGCCAGCAGCCCGGTGTCCGGGACAATACCTTTCTTT
TRBV11-2,TRBD2,TRBJ2-1,NA,CASSGGLAGVRRNEQFF,TGTGCCAGCAGCGGGGGACTAGCGGGAGTTAGGCGGAATGAGCAGTTCTTC
TRBV28,NA,TRBJ2-3,many,CASSFEVEGLKPTDTQYF,TGTGCCAGCAGTTTTGAAGTTGAGGGCCTAAAACCCACAGATACGCAGTATTTT
TRBV13,TRBD1,TRBJ1-2,few,CASSLGGQGDGYTF,TGTGCCAGCAGCTTAGGAGGACAGGGAGATGGCTACACCTTC
TRBV19,NA,TRBJ1-1,NA,CASSIARGMNTEAFF,TGTGCCAGTAGTATAGCTCGGGGAATGAACACTGAAGCTTTCTTT
TRBV7-9,TRBD2,TRBJ2-1,NA,CASTPRAGLAQFF,TGTGCCAGCACCCCGAGGGCGGGACTAGCCCAGTTCTTC
TRBV28,TRBD1,TRBJ1-2,many,CASSPLEGRGRQGYTF,TGTGCCAGCAGTCCTCTCGAGGGCAGGGGGCGCCAGGGCTACACCTTC
TRBV7-2,NA,TRBJ2-7,many,CASSLTGPTGYEQYF,TGTGCCAGCAGCTTAACCGGCCCCACAGGCTACGAGCAGTACTTC
TRBV4-2,NA,TRBJ2-1,NA,CASSQGERPTYNEQFF,TGTGCCAGCAGCCAAGGAGAGCGGCCAACATACAATGAGCAGTTCTTC
TRBV12-3/TRBV12-4,NA,TRBJ1-2,few,CASSLRSGAPRGYTF,TGTGCCAGCAGTTTAAGGTCAGGGGCCCCTAGGGGCTACACCTTC
TRBV27,NA,TRBJ2-2,few,CASSDPFTDTGELFF,TGTGCCAGCTCAGATCCATTTACGGACACCGGGGAGCTGTTTTTT
TRBV3-1,NA,TRBJ2-7,once,CASSSGFNEQYF,TGCGCCAGCAGTTCCGGGTTTAACGAGCAGTACTTC
TRBV7-2,NA,TRBJ2-1,NA,CASSLSRGYNEQFF,TGTGCCAGCAGCTTATCCAGGGGCTACAATGAGCAGTTCTTC
TRBV4-1,NA,TRBJ2-3,NA,CASSREYTDTQYF,TGCGCCAGCAGCCGTGAATACACAGATACGCAGTATTTT
TRBV19,TRBD1,TRBJ2-1,NA,CASVPGTGFANEQFF,TGTGCCAGTGTACCGGGGACAGGGTTCGCCAATGAGCAGTTCTTC
TRBV5-5,NA,TRBJ1-1,NA,CASSFRWGDTEALF,TGTGCCAGCAGCTTTAGATGGGGTGACACTGAAGCTCTCTTT
TRBV6-5,NA,TRBJ1-1,many,CASSYESQGYMNTEAFF,TGTGCCAGCAGTTACGAATCACAGGGATACATGAACACTGAAGCTTTCTTT
TRBV20-1,TRBD2,TRBJ2-5,NA,CSASPLAGGKLPQETQYF,TGCAGTGCTAGTCCCCTAGCGGGAGGGAAGCTCCCACAAGAGACCCAGTACTTC
TRBV13,TRBD1,TRBJ2-5,many,CASSPGTGAGGETQYF,TGTGCCAGCAGCCCCGGGACAGGGGCTGGTGGTGAGACCCAGTACTTC
TRBV7-8,NA,TRBJ2-7,many,CASSLPRGGQYF,TGTGCCAGCAGCTTACCCCGTGGGGGGCAGTACTTC
TRBV15,NA,TRBJ2-3,many,CATSRSVRDSTDTQYF,TGTGCCACCAGCAGATCGGTACGGGACAGCACAGATACGCAGTATTTT
TRBV7-9,NA,TRBJ2-1,NA,CASTRVSSSYNEQFF,TGTGCCAGCACCCGCGTCAGTAGCTCCTACAATGAGCAGTTCTTC
TRBV6-2/TRBV6-3,NA,TRBJ2-3,NA,CASSPNWGEGKDTQYF,TGTGCCAGCAGTCCCAATTGGGGGGAAGGAAAAGATACGCAGTATTTT
TRBV11-3,TRBD2,TRBJ2-1,many,CASSLGGGRINEQFF,TGTGCCAGCAGCTTAGGGGGCGGGAGAATCAATGAGCAGTTCTTC
TRBV12-5,NA,TRBJ2-7,few,CRREGGEQYF,TGTCGGCGGGAAGGGGGCGAGCAGTACTTC
TRBV27,NA,TRBJ2-3,NA,CASMLTDTQYF,TGTGCCAGCATGTTAACAGATACGCAGTATTTT
TRBV7-2,NA,TRBJ2-1,many,CASSRDEQFF,TGTGCCAGCAGCCGTGATGAGCAGTTCTTC
TRBV7-8,TRBD2,TRBJ2-7,NA,CASRGLVYGEQYF,TGTGCCAGCAGGGGACTAGTATACGGGGAGCAGTACTTC
TRBV7-9,NA,TRBJ2-1,many,CASSLNQYNEQFF,TGTGCCAGCAGCTTAAACCAATACAATGAGCAGTTCTTC
TRBV5-6,TRBD2,TRBJ2-1,many,CASRISGGSYNEQFF,TGTGCCAGCAGGATTAGCGGGGGCTCCTACAATGAGCAGTTCTTC
TRBV18,NA,TRBJ2-7,many,CASSPDLDRNYEQYF,TGTGCCAGCTCACCAGATCTTGACAGGAACTACGAGCAGTACTTC
TRBV29-1,NA,TRBJ1-1,few,CSVAWTEGFLTMNTEAFF,TGCAGCGTTGCTTGGACCGAGGGGTTTTTAACAATGAACACTGAAGCTTTCTTT